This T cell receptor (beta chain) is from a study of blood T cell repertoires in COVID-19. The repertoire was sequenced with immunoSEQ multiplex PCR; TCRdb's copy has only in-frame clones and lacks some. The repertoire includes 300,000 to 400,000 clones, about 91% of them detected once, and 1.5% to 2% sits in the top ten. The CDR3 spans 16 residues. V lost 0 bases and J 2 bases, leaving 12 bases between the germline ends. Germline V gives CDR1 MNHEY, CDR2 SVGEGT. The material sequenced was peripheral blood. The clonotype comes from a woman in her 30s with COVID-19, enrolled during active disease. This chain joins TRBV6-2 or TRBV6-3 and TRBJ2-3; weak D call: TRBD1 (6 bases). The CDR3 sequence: CASSYSRDKPTDTQYF. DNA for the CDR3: TGTGCCAGCAGTTACTCCCGGGACAAACCCACAGATACGCAGTATTTT.